Detailed here is one T cell receptor (beta chain). Antigen specificity is unknown. V lost 6 bases, J lost 6 bases, and 14 bases lay in between. The V gene's germline CDR1 is SQVTM and CDR2 ANQGSEA. CDR3 length: 13 residues. The PCR contained 60 Vbeta and 13 Jbeta primers. Sequencing used immunoSEQ multiplex PCR; TCRdb keeps in-frame clones, though not all of them. Of over 55,000 clones detected, around 87% appear once; the ten largest clones hold 1.4% to 1.5%. The data were obtained in a study of cytomegalovirus exposure and HLA in healthy donors. Whole-study findings and limits: Later analysis identified over 15,000 TCR beta sequences associated with HLA alleles, using a false discovery rate threshold of 0.05.

The receptor was derived from a man aged 18-30 years in good health and CMV-seronegative. Sequencing was performed on PBMCs. The rearrangement uses TRBV29-1 and TRBJ2-2; D may be TRBD1 (5 bases). CDR3 amino acids: CSVQALLAGELFF. DNA of the CDR3: TGCAGCGTACAGGCCCTCCTGGCCGGGGAGCTGTTTTTT.